These 15 T cell receptor beta chains came from one sample sequenced in a study of blood T cells in healthy people across ages. Using a J-beta primer mix together with a sample-barcoded 5' primer, a second PCR was run for about 7 to 12 cycles. MiXCR, run by TCRdb on the 5' RACE reads, gives a single entry per CDR3 protein. The sample comprises 950,000 to 1,200,000 distinct CDR3 sequences, roughly two fifths of which are singletons, and less than 15% rests with the top ten. Sequencing was done on a sample of blood. These receptors were taken from a man between 18 and 35 years old in good health.

This clonotype was detected only once. This sequence joins TRBV6-2 or TRBV6-3 and TRBJ1-1, with D uncertain. This CDR3 region has 13 residues. CDR1 is MNHEY and CDR2 is SVGEGT in the germline V gene. Trimming left V 2 bases short and J 6 bases short, with 10 bases between. DNA of the CDR3: TGTGCCAGCAGTTACGGTGGACGTCCTGAAGCTTTCTTT. This translates into CASSYGGRPEAFF.

V and J are TRBV7-2 and TRBJ1-1, with 9 bases that match TRBD1. This CDR3 comprises 18 residues. The V gene end was trimmed by 8 bases and the J gene end by 3 bases; junction bases not matched to a gene: 19. Germline assignment: CDR1 SGHTA and CDR2 FQGNSA. The CDR3 spells CASGFSVGTGLWHTEAFF. CDR3 DNA sequence: TGTGCCAGCGGGTTCTCTGTCGGGACAGGGTTATGGCACACTGAAGCTTTCTTT.

This chain uses TRBV7-9 with TRBJ2-4, with unresolved D. V was trimmed by 1 base and J by 6 bases, leaving 7 bases between them. The CDR3 is 13 amino acids. Looked up from germline, CDR1 is SEHNR and CDR2 is FQNEAQ (reference sequence). The CDR3: CASSLVATNIQYF. For the CDR3, the DNA is TGTGCCAGCAGCTTAGTGGCGACAAACATTCAGTACTTC. The full variable domain, rest sourced from reference TRBV7-9 and TRBJ2-4, is DTGVSQNPRHKITKRGQNVTFRCDPISEHNRLYWYRQTLGQGPEFLTYFQNEAQLEKSRLLSDRFSAERPKGSFSTLEIQRTEQGDSAMYLCASSLVATNIQYFGAGTRLSVL.

A few counts support this clonotype. This chain connects TRBV3-1 to TRBJ2-3; the match to TRBD2 covers 9 bases. CDR1 is LGHDT, CDR2 YNNKEL, per germline (reference sequence). The CDR3 extends over 15 amino acids. The V segment lost 4 bases and the J segment 4 bases; nucleotides outside the gene matches: 6. Here the CDR3 DNA reads TGTGCCAGCAGCCCCTCCCAGCGGGGGGCAGATACGCAGTATTTT. Its protein product is CASSPSQRGADTQYF.

The chain carries TRBV20-1 and TRBJ1-1, with D uncertain. CDR3 length: 11 residues. Germline V gene sequence: CDR1 DFQATT, CDR2 SNEGSKA (reference sequence). V lost 6 bases to trimming and J lost 5 bases, with 10 bases between them. The CDR3 DNA follows: TGCAGTGCCCAACTTATAACTGAAGCTTTCTTT. Protein product: CSAQLITEAFF.

V gene TRBV7-2 combines with J gene TRBJ2-5; D may be TRBD2 (5 bases). This CDR3 contains 13 residues. Trimming took 2 bases from V and 11 from J, leaving 15 bases between them. The germline CDR1 and CDR2 sequences are SGHTA and FQGNSA. The CDR3 region is CASSLKTEGGQYF. The DNA for the CDR3 is TGTGCCAGCAGCTTAAAAACAGAGGGTGGGCAGTACTTC. Combining the CDR3 with reference TRBV7-2 and TRBJ2-5 gives the whole variable domain GAGVSQSPSNKVTEKGKDVELRCDPISGHTALYWYRQSLGQGLEFLIYFQGNSAPDKSGLPSDRFSAERTGGSVSTLTIQRTQQEDSAVYLCASSLKTEGGQYFGPGTRLLVL.

The chain carries TRBV27 and TRBJ2-6; D is possibly TRBD2 (5 bases). The CDR3 is 15 amino acids. V shed 4 bases and J shed 1 base, with 8 bases lying between them. The germline CDR1 and CDR2 sequences are MNHEY and SMNVEV (reference sequence). The CDR3 DNA reads as TGTGCCAGCAGTTCGGGGTATTCTGGGGCCAACGTCCTGACTTTC. Amino acids: CASSSGYSGANVLTF.

The chain links TRBV7-9 to TRBJ1-1; TRBD1 matches at 8 bases. After removal of 6 bases from V and 0 bases from J, the junction contained 3 bases not matched to a gene. Germline assignment: CDR1 SEHNR and CDR2 FQNEAQ (reference sequence). The CDR3 loop spans 14 amino acids. CDR3 protein: CASRAGGVNTEAFF. CDR3 nucleotides: TGTGCCAGCAGGGCAGGGGGCGTGAACACTGAAGCTTTCTTT.

The V call is TRBV4-2, the J call TRBJ1-3; TRBD1 matches 9 bases. The V segment lost 5 bases and the J segment 0 bases; nucleotides outside the gene matches: 5. This CDR3 is 16 amino acids long. Germline V CDR1 and CDR2: LGHNA, YNFKEQ. The CDR3 region has the DNA TGTGCCAGCAGCGTAACACAGGGGGCCTCTGGAAACACCATATATTTT. Translation: CASSVTQGASGNTIYF.

V gene TRBV5-1 combines with J gene TRBJ2-3; D could derive from TRBD1 or TRBD2 (5 bases each). CDR3 length equals 14 residues. The germline V and J ends were trimmed by 5 bases and 5 bases, with 15 bases remaining between them. CDR1 and CDR2 from the germline V gene are SGHRS and YFSETQ. The CDR3 spells CASRNRDLIDTQYF. The CDR3 bases are TGCGCCAGCAGGAACCGGGACCTAATAGATACGCAGTATTTT.

Notes on this clonotype: Just one base apart from a much larger clone, this may be a read error. As DNA, the CDR3 is TGTGCCAGCAGCTGCGGGGTTGGTCGTGAGCAGTACTTC. This translates into CASSCGVGREQYF. The chain carries TRBV12-3 or TRBV12-4 and TRBJ2-7; D perhaps matches TRBD2 (6 bases). The CDR3 is 13 residues long. Trimming cost V 6 bases and J 7 bases, with 16 bases left between them.

Notes on this clonotype: Mismatch with germline at one junction end may stem from a read error. The J gene is TRBJ2-4, the V gene TRBV4-1; D may be TRBD1 (5 bases). The J call is in doubt because the DNA end fits TRBJ2-7 better. This CDR3 comprises 13 residues. Germline assignment: CDR1 MGHRA and CDR2 YSYEKL. The CDR3 nucleotides are TGCGCCAGCAGCCCCAGGGTATCCTGCGAGCAGTACTTC. This gives the protein CASSPRVSCEQYF.

The V gene is TRBV4-3, the J gene TRBJ2-2; 9 positions agree with TRBD2. The junction had 9 bases not matched to a gene; V was cut back by 3 bases and J by 1 base. The CDR3 consists of 18 residues. Germline loops: CDR1 LGHNA, CDR2 YSLEER. The CDR3 DNA sequence: TGCGCCAGCAGCCACCGACTAGCGGCAAACAAGAACACCGGGGAGCTGTTTTTT. Amino acid sequence: CASSHRLAANKNTGELFF.

The rearrangement uses TRBV14 and TRBJ1-1; D is unclear. Germline V lookup: CDR1 SGHDN, CDR2 FVKESK. The CDR3 is 16 amino acids. Trimming stripped 4 bases from V and 4 bases from J, with 19 bases between. Here the CDR3 reads CASSPRRSGIGTEAFF. The CDR3 DNA is TGTGCCAGCAGCCCCAGACGATCGGGGATAGGCACTGAAGCTTTCTTT.

The rearrangement links TRBV6-2 or TRBV6-3 to TRBJ1-2; 7 bases fit TRBD1. V gave up 0 bases and J gave up 3 bases; unmatched junction bases: 19. CDR1 and CDR2 (germline): MNHEY, SVGEGT. The CDR3 runs 20 residues. The CDR3 DNA reads as TGTGCCAGCAGTTACTCGGGGGGAACACCGGGACAGAACAAGGACTATGGCTACACCTTC. Translating gives CASSYSGGTPGQNKDYGYTF.